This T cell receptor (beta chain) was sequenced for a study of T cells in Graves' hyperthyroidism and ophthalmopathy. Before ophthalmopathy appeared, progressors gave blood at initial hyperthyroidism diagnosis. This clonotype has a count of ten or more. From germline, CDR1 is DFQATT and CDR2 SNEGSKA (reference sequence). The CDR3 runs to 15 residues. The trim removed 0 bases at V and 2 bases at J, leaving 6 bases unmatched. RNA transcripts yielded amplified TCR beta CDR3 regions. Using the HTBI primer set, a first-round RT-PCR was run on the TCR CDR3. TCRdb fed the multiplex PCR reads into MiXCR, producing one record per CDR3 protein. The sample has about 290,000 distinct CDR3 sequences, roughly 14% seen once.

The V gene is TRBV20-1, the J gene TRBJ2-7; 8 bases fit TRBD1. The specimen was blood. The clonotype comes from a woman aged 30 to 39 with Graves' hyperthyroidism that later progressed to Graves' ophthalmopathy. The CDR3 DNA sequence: TGCAGTGCTAGAGATCGGGAGACAGGGGCCTACGAGCAGTACTTC. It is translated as CSARDRETGAYEQYF.